Each of the 2 T cell receptor beta chains below was sequenced from the same sample in a study of T-cell reconstitution after alpha-beta-depleted transplantation in children. Unique molecular identifiers were incorporated into the prepared TCRbeta library. TCRdb reprocessed the PCR reads with MiXCR, giving one entry per CDR3 protein. The sample includes approximately 200,000 distinct CDR3 sequences, around 5.9% seen only once; the top ten take 4.5%. Sequenced here: PBMCs, sampled before TCRalphabeta/CD19-depleted stem cell transplant. The receptors were sampled from a girl less than two years old with combined immunodeficiency, due to receive a stem cell transplant.

This clonotype was observed many times. A read error may explain this, as a much larger clone is one base away. The rearrangement joins TRBV27 to TRBJ2-2; D is ambiguous. There are 12 residues in the CDR3. CDR1 and CDR2 (germline): MNHEY, SMNVEV (reference sequence). Trimming took 6 bases from V and 0 from J, leaving 2 bases between them. CDR3 amino acids: CASRPNTGELFF. The CDR3 DNA reads TGTGCCAGCAGACCGAACACCGGGGAGCTGTTTTTT.

This clonotype was picked up many times. The V gene is TRBV28, the J gene TRBJ1-5, with D possibly matching TRBD1 (5 bases). The V and J ends lost 2 bases and 4 bases respectively, with 15 bases between them. The CDR3 is made up of 16 amino acids. Germline CDR1 and CDR2: MDHEN and SYDVKM. The CDR3 sequence is CASSLPRVFRNQPQHF. In DNA form, the CDR3 reads TGTGCCAGCAGTTTACCCAGGGTTTTTCGAAATCAGCCCCAGCATTTT. Looking up the rest from reference TRBV28 and TRBJ1-5 gives the full variable domain: DVKVTQSSRYLVKRTGEKVFLECVQDMDHENMFWYRQDPGLGLRLIYFSYDVKMKEKGDIPEGYSVSREKKERFSLILESASTNQTSMYLCASSLPRVFRNQPQHFGDGTRLSIL.